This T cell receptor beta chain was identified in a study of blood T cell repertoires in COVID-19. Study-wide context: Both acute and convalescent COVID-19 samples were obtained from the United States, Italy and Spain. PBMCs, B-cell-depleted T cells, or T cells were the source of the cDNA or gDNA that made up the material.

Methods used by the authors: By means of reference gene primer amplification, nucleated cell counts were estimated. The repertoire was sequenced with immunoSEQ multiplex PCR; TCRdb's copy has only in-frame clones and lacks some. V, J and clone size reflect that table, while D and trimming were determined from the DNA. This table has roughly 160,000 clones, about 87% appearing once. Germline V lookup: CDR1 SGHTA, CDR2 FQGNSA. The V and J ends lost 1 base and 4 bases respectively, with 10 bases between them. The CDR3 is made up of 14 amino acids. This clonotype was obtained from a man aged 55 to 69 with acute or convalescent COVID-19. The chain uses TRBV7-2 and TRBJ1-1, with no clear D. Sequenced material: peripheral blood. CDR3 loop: CASSLVAGSTEAFF. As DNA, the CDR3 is TGTGCCAGCAGCTTAGTTGCAGGCTCCACTGAAGCTTTCTTT.